This T cell receptor beta chain was profiled in a study of OX40 agonist ivuxolimab in advanced cancers. Findings of the study overall: The study observed clonal expansion of CD4+ and CD8+ blood T cells by week 6 at 0.1 to 3.0 mg/kg.

This clone was seen a few times. What it binds is unknown. Clones were sequenced by immunoSEQ multiplex PCR, and TCRdb holds only the in-frame ones, with some missing. This table holds 40,000 to 45,000 clones, 70% to 85% found once. This CDR3 has 17 amino acids. Germline V CDR1 and CDR2: MNHEY, SMNVEV (reference sequence). V was shortened by 3 bases and J by 4 bases, with 20 bases between the two germline ends. The material was CD4+ or CD8+ T cells sorted from blood, obtained in a trial of the OX40 agonist ivuxolimab. This clonotype originated in an adult with an advanced solid tumor such as melanoma, head and neck, liver or kidney cancer. The chain combines TRBV27 with TRBJ2-3, with D perhaps being TRBD1 or TRBD2 (5 bases each). CDR3 DNA: TGTGCCAGCAGTTTCGGACACGGGTTGATGGGAGCAGATACGCAGTATTTT. Protein product: CASSFGHGLMGADTQYF.